This record covers a single TCR beta chain. This record comes from a study of blood T cell repertoires in COVID-19. Study background: Whether acute or convalescent, the COVID-19 samples came from the United States, Italy and Spain. Sources were T cells, B-cell-depleted T cells, or PBMCs; the material itself was cDNA or gDNA.

The CDR3 is made up of 16 amino acids. The ends were cut back, 0 bases at V and 0 bases at J, with 10 bases in the middle. Per germline, CDR1 SGHKS and CDR2 YYEKEE (reference sequence). Using immunoSEQ multiplex PCR, the repertoire was profiled, and TCRdb retains in-frame clones only, with some absent. The sample consists of about 64,000 clones, about 88% of them appearing once. Sequenced sample: peripheral blood. The rearrangement links TRBV5-5 to TRBJ2-1; no firm D call. The source of this sequence is a man between 65 and 85 years old with acute or convalescent COVID-19. The CDR3 sequence: CASSLVPQSSYNEQFF. The CDR3 DNA sequence: TGTGCCAGCAGCTTGGTTCCACAGAGCTCCTACAATGAGCAGTTCTTC.